The sequence of this T cell receptor (beta chain) was determined in a study of breast tumors, draining lymph nodes, adjacent tissues. Whole-study findings and limits: Tumor T cell lymph node origin was a supported hypothesis, not proven. Tumor TCR diversity was below lymph nodes but above nontumor tissue.

Germline values: CDR1 LNHDA, CDR2 SQIVND (reference sequence). The ends lost 4 bases at V and 0 bases at J; junction bases unmatched: 1. CDR3 size: 15 residues. This clonotype is labeled as medium-sized (0.01 to 0.1%). Its antigen remains unidentified. MiXCR was run by TCRdb on the multiplex PCR reads, yielding one entry per CDR3 protein. The sample shows just over 30,000 distinct CDR3 sequences, about 63% of them seen only once. The TCR sequence derives from a female donor with breast cancer. Some clones in this sample may be carry-over from other donors' samples. Input material: breast tumor tissue. The genes are TRBV19 and TRBJ2-3, with 10 bases lining up with TRBD2. CDR3 protein: CASSTTSGSTDTQYF. CDR3 sequence (DNA): TGTGCCAGTAGTACGACTAGCGGGAGCACAGATACGCAGTATTTT.